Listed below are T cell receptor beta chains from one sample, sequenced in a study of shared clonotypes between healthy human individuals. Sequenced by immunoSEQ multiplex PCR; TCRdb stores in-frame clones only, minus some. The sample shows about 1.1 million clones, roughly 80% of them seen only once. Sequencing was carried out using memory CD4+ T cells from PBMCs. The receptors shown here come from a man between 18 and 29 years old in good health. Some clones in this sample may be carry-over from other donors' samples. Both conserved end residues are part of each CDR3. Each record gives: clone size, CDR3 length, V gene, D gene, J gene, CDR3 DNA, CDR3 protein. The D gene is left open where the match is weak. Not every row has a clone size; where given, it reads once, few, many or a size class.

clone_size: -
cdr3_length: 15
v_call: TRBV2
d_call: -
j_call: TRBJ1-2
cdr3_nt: TGTGCCAGCAAGGTACAGGCGATAACTAACTATGGCTACACCTTC
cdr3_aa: CASKVQAITNYGYTF

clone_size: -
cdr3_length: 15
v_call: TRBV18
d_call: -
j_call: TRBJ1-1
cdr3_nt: TGTGCCAGCTCACCTGAGACAGGTTGGGGCACTGAAGCTTTCTTT
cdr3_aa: CASSPETGWGTEAFF

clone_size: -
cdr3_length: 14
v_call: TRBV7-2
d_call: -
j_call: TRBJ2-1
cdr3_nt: TGTGCCAGCGGAAAAGAAACGGCCTACAATGAGCAGTTCTTC
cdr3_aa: CASGKETAYNEQFF

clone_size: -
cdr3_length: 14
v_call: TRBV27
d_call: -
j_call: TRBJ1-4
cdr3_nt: TGTGCCAGCAGTCTGCTAGGAGGGGCCCCAAGGCTGTTTTTT
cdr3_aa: CASSLLGGAPRLFF

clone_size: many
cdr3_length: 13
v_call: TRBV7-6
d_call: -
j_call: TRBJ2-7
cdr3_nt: TGTGCCAGCAGCTCCCCCGGGGCCTACGAGCAGTACTTC
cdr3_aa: CASSSPGAYEQYF

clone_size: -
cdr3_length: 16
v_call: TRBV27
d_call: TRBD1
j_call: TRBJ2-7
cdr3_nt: TGTGCCAGCAGCTCGTCCGGGACAGGGTGGGCCTACGAGCAGTACTTC
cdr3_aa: CASSSSGTGWAYEQYF

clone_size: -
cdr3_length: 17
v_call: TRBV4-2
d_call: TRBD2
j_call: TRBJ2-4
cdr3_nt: TGTGCCAGCAGCCAAGATAGTCCGGGAGGGGCCAAAAACATTCAGTACTTC
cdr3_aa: CASSQDSPGGAKNIQYF

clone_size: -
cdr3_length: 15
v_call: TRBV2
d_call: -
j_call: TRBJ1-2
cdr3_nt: TGTGCCAGCAGTCTGGTGGACACCCCTAACTATGGCTACACCTTC
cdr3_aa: CASSLVDTPNYGYTF

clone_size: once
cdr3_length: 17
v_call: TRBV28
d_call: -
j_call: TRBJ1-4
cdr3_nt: TGTGCCAGCACCTCCCCAGGTGAACGCGCAACCAATGAAAAACTGTTTTTT
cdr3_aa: CASTSPGERATNEKLFF

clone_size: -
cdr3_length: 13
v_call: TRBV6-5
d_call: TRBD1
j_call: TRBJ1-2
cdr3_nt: TGTGCCAGCAGGTCTACAGGGGGAGGCGGCTACACCTTC
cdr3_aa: CASRSTGGGGYTF

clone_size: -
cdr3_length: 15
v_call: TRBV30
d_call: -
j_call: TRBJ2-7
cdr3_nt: TGTGCCTGGAGTGGGACTACCGGGACACTATACGAGCAGTACTTC
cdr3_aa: CAWSGTTGTLYEQYF

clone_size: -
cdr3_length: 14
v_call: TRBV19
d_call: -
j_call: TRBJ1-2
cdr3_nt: TGTGCCAGTACCCCGGTAAGGGGTCCACATGGCTACACCTTC
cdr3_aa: CASTPVRGPHGYTF

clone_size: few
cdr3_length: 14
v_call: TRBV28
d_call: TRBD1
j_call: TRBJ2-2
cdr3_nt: TGTGCCAGCAGGAGGACAGGAAACACCGGGGAGCTGTTTTTT
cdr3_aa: CASRRTGNTGELFF

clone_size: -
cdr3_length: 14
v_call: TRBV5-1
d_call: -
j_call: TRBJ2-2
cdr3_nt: TGCGCCAGCAGCTTGCCTGTCGGCACCGGGGAGCTGTTTTTT
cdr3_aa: CASSLPVGTGELFF

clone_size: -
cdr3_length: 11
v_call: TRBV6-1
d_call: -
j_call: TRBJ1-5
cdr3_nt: TGTGCCAGCAGTGAACAGCAGCCCCAGCATTTT
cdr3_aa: CASSEQQPQHF

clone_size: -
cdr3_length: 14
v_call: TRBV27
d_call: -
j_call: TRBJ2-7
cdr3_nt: TGTGCCAGCAGCCATCACGTTAGGGGTCCCGAGCAGTACTTC
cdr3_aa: CASSHHVRGPEQYF

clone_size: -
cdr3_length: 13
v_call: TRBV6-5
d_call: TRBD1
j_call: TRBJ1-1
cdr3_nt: TGTGCCAGCAGAGACAGGGGTTACACTGAAGCTTTCTTT
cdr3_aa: CASRDRGYTEAFF

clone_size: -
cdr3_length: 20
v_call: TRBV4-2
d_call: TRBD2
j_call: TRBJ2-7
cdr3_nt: TGTGCCAGCAGCCTAAATTTTGCAGCGGGAGGACCCCGTCGGAACTACGAGCAGTACTTC
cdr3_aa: CASSLNFAAGGPRRNYEQYF

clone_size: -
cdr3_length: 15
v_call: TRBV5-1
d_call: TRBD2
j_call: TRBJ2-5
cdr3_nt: TGCGCCAGCAGCTCAATAGCGGGAGCTAGAGAGACCCAGTACTTC
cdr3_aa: CASSSIAGARETQYF

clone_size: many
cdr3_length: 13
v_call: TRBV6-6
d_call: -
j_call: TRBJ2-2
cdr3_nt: TGTGCCAGCGAAGGTTGGGGGACCGGGGAGCTGTTTTTT
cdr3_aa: CASEGWGTGELFF

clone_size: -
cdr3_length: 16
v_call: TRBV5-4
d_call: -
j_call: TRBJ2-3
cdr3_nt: TGTGCCAGCAGCTTGGGAGTCAACCCGGGCACAGATACGCAGTATTTT
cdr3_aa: CASSLGVNPGTDTQYF

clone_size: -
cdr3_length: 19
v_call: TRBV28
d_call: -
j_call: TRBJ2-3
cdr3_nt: TGTGCCAGCAGTTTACCCCCCTCGTCCCCACTACCTTTCACAGATACGCAGTATTTT
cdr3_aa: CASSLPPSSPLPFTDTQYF

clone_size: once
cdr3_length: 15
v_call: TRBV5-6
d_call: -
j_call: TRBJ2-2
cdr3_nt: TGTGCCAGCAGCTTGTGGGACCTTTACACCGGGGAGCTGTTTTTT
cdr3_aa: CASSLWDLYTGELFF

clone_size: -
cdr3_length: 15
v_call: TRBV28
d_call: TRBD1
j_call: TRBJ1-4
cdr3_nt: TGTGCCAGCAGGGCACCGGGACAGCCTAATGAAAAACTGTTTTTT
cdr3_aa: CASRAPGQPNEKLFF

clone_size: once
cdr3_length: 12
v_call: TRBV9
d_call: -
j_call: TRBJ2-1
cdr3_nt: TGTGCCAGCAGCAGAGATATTAATGAGCAGTTCTTC
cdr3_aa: CASSRDINEQFF

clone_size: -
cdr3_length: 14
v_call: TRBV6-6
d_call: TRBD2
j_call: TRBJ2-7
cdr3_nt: TGTGCCACCAGGTATAGCGGGCTCTCCTACGAGCAGTACTTC
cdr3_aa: CATRYSGLSYEQYF

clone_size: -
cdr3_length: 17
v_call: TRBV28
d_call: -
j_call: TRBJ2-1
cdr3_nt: TGTGCCAGCAGTTTACCTTATCTTCTCAGCTCCTACAATGAGCAGTTCTTC
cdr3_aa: CASSLPYLLSSYNEQFF

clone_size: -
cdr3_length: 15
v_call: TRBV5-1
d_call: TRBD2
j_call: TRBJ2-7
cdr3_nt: TGCGCCAGCAGTATGGGAACTAGCGACTTCTACGAGCAGTACTTC
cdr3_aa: CASSMGTSDFYEQYF

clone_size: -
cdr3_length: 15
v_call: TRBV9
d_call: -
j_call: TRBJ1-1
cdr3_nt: TGTGCCAGCAGCGTAGATGCAGGATTGAACACTGAAGCTTTCTTT
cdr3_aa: CASSVDAGLNTEAFF

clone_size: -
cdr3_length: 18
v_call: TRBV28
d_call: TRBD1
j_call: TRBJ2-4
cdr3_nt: TGTGCCAGCAGTTTAGAGGGAAGGGGGCGCGGAGCCAAAAACATTCAGTACTTC
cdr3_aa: CASSLEGRGRGAKNIQYF

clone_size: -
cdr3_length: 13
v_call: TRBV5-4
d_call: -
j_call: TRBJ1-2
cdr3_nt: TGTGCCAGCAGCTCCCCTCGGATCTATGGCTACACCTTC
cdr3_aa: CASSSPRIYGYTF

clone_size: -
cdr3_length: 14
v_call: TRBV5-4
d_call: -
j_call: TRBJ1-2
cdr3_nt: TGTGCCAGCAGCTTGGTGAAGGTAGAGGATGGCTACACCTTC
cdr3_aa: CASSLVKVEDGYTF

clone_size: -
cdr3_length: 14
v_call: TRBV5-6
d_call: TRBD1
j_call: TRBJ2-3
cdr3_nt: TGTGCCAGCAGCTTGGGACAGGGAGCAGATACGCAGTATTTT
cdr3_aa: CASSLGQGADTQYF

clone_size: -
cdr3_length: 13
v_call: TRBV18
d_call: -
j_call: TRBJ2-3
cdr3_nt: TGTGCCAGCTCACCAGAGGTCTCCGGGGTGCAGTATTTT
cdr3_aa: CASSPEVSGVQYF

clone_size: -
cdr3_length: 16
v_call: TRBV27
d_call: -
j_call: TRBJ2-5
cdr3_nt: TGTGCCAGCAGATTCGAGCCGAGGGAGATCCGGGAGACCCAGTACTTC
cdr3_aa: CASRFEPREIRETQYF

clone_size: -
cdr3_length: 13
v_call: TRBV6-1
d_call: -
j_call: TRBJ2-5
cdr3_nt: TGTGCCAGCAGTGAATGGCCCTGGGAGACCCAGTACTTC
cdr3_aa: CASSEWPWETQYF

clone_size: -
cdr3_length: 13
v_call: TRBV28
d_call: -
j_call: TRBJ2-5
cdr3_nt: TGTGCCTGTGCCCGGAGGTCCTGGGAGACCCAGTACTTC
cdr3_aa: CACARRSWETQYF

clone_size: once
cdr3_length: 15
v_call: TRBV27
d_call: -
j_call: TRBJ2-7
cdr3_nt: TGTGCCAGCAGTAGTCAAAACAGGGCAGTATACGAGCAGTACTTC
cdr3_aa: CASSSQNRAVYEQYF

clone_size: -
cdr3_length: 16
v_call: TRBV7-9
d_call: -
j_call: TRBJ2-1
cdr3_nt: TGTGCCAGCACCCCCCCCGGCAGGAGGGGGGGGAATGAGCAGTTCTTC
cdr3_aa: CASTPPGRRGGNEQFF

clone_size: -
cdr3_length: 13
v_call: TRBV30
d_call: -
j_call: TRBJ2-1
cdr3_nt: TGTGCCTGGAGCGGGAGTACCTACAATGAGCAGTTCTTC
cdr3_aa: CAWSGSTYNEQFF

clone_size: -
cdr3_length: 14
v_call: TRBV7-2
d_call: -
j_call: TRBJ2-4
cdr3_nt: TGTGCCAGCAGCCCACCCGGGGGCAAAAACATTCAGTACTTC
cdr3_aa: CASSPPGGKNIQYF

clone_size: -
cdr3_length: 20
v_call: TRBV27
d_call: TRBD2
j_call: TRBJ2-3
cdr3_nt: TGTGCCAGCAGTTTAAGGAGACAGAGTCTAGCGGGAGATGAGACAGATACGCAGTATTTT
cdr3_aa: CASSLRRQSLAGDETDTQYF

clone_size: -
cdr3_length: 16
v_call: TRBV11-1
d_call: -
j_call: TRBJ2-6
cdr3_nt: TGTGCCAGCAGCTCCGTTTGGGGCTCTGGGGCCAACGTCCTGACTTTC
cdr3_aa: CASSSVWGSGANVLTF

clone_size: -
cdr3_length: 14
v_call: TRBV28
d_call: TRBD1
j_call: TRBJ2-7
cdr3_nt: TGTGCCAGCAGTTTCAGGACAGGGACCTACGAGCAGTACTTC
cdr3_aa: CASSFRTGTYEQYF

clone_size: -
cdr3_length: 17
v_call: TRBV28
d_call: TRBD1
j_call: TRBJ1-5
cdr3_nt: TGTGCCAGCATGGACAGGGTGGGGTATCGGTTACATCAGCCCCAGCATTTT
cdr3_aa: CASMDRVGYRLHQPQHF

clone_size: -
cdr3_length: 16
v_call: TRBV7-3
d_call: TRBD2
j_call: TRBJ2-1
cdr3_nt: TGTGCCAGCAGCTCTCGGACTAGCGGGAGGGTGAATGAGCAGTTCTTC
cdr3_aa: CASSSRTSGRVNEQFF

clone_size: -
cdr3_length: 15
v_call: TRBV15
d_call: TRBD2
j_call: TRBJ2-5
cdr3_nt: TGTGCCACCAGCCCCCGGACTAGCAGCCAAGAGACCCAGTACTTC
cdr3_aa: CATSPRTSSQETQYF

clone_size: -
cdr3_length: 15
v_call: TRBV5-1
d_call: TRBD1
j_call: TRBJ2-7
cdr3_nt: TGCGCCAGCAGCTTGCGACCCGGGACAGGGGACGAGCAGTACTTC
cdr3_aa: CASSLRPGTGDEQYF

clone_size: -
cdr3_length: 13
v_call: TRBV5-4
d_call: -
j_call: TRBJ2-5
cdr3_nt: TGTGCTAGCAGCCAGGGGGAGGAAGAGACCCAGTACTTC
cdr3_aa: CASSQGEEETQYF

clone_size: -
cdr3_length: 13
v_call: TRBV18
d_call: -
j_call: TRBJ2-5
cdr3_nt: TGTGCCAGCTCACCAGACAGACAAGAGACCCAGTACTTC
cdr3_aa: CASSPDRQETQYF

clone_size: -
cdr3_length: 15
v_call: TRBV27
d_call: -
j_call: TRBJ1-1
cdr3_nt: TGTGCCAGCAGTTTTTCAGACAGAAGCCCGGGGGAAGCTTTCTTT
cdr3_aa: CASSFSDRSPGEAFF

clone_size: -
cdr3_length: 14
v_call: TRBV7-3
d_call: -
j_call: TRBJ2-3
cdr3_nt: TGTGCCAGCAGCTTAATTGGTAGGAAAGATACGCAGTATTTT
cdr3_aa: CASSLIGRKDTQYF

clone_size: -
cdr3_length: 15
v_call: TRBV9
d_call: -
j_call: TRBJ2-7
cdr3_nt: TGTGCCAGCAGCGGGTTTGTGGGAGTACTTAACGAGCAGTACTTC
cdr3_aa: CASSGFVGVLNEQYF

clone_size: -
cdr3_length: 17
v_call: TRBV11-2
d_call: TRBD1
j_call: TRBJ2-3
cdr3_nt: TGTGCCAGCAGCGCTCACCGGACAGGGGGCCTAACAGATACGCAGTATTTT
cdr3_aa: CASSAHRTGGLTDTQYF

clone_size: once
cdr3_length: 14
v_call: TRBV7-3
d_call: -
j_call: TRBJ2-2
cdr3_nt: TGTGCCAGCACTCAGGGGTTCAACACCGGGGAGCTGTTTTTT
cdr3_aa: CASTQGFNTGELFF

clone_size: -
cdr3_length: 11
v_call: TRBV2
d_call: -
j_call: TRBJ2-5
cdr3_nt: TGTGCCAGCGAGCTCGAAGAGACCCAGTACTTC
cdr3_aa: CASELEETQYF

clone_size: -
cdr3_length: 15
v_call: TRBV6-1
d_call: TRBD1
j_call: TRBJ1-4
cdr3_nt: TGTGCCAGCAGCCGTGGGACAGCAACTAATGAAAAACTGTTTTTT
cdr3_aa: CASSRGTATNEKLFF

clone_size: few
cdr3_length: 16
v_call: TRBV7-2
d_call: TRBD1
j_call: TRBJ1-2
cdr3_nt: TGTGCCAGCAGCTTAGGGCAGACGGGACAGGCTGGTGGCTACACCTTC
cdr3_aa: CASSLGQTGQAGGYTF